One and the same sample provided the 19 T cell receptor beta chains below, sequenced in a study of TIL therapy for anti-PD-1-resistant metastatic lung cancer. The time point: pre-treatment sample, taken before nivolumab and TIL therapy. This was the immunoSEQ v3 assay. Data came from immunoSEQ multiplex PCR; TCRdb stores just in-frame clones and leaves some out. The table lists tens of thousands of clones, 86% of them singletons, with less than 6% in the top ten. The input for sequencing was blood, taken at baseline. These receptors all stem from a person aged 25-80 years with non-small cell lung cancer.

This clone was recorded once. The chain is built from TRBV7-3 and TRBJ2-5; TRBD1 might be the D (7 bases). The germline V gene encodes CDR1 SGHTA and CDR2 FQGTGA. The CDR3 has 15 residues. Trimming took 5 bases from V and 2 from J, leaving 15 bases between them. The CDR3 DNA is TGTGCCAGCAGCCCCGGGGCAGGGGGGCAAGAGACCCAGTACTTC. Translation gives CASSPGAGGQETQYF.

The V gene is TRBV19, the J gene TRBJ1-5; 9 bases line up with TRBD1. CDR1 is LNHDA and CDR2 is SQIVND in the germline V gene (reference sequence). This CDR3 contains 14 residues. The V gene end was trimmed by 6 bases and the J gene end by 6 bases; junction bases not matched to a gene: 6. CDR3 region: CASSTGTGSQPQHF. DNA of the CDR3: TGTGCCAGTAGCACCGGGACAGGGAGTCAGCCCCAGCATTTT.

The chain joins TRBV21-1 to TRBJ1-5. TRBV21-1 is designated a pseudogene. CDR3 length equals 16 residues. The CDR3 coding sequence is TGTGCCAGCAGACCCGCCCGCGGTGGGGGGGGCTGCGGCCAGCATTTT. It encodes CASRPARGGGGCGQHF.

The J gene is TRBJ2-5, the V gene TRBV7-3; 9 bases agree with TRBD1. The trim removed 5 bases at V and 5 bases at J, leaving 3 bases unmatched. This CDR3 spans 13 amino acids. The V gene's germline CDR1 is SGHTA and CDR2 FQGTGA. The CDR3 nucleotides are TGTGCCAGCAGCCTCGGACAGGGGGAGACCCAGTACTTC. Its protein is CASSLGQGETQYF.

V usage is TRBV6-4 and J usage is TRBJ2-7; 9 bases fit TRBD1. CDR3 size: 16 residues. Germline lookup yields CDR1 MRHNA and CDR2 SNTAGT. V shed 3 bases and J 1 base; nucleotides not matched to a gene: 7. CDR3 nucleotide sequence: TGTGCCAGCAGTGAATTCGAGACAGGGGGGTCCTACGAGCAGTACTTC. Amino acids: CASSEFETGGSYEQYF.

V is TRBV4-3 and J is TRBJ2-7; tentatively, D is TRBD1 or TRBD2 (5 bases each). Germline V gives CDR1 LGHNA, CDR2 YSLEER. V lost 2 bases, J lost 2 bases, and 13 bases lay in between. The CDR3 loop spans 15 amino acids. CDR3 protein: CASSQFRDEAYEQYF. In nucleotides, the CDR3 is TGCGCCAGCAGCCAATTCCGGGACGAAGCCTACGAGCAGTACTTC.

This chain links TRBV12-3 or TRBV12-4 with TRBJ2-2, with a possible D match to TRBD1 (5 bases). V lost 6 bases and J lost 5, with 7 bases in between. This CDR3 comprises 12 residues. CDR3 region: CASRAGTGELFF. CDR3 DNA: TGTGCCAGCAGAGCAGGGACCGGGGAGCTGTTTTTT.

The chain couples TRBV20-1 to TRBJ2-1; no reliable D call. The CDR3 loop spans 11 amino acids. Looked up from germline, CDR1 is DFQATT and CDR2 is SNEGSKA (reference sequence). V was shortened by 1 base and J by 12 bases, with 10 bases between the two germline ends. CDR3 sequence: CSARASWAQFF. The CDR3 DNA sequence: TGCAGTGCTAGAGCGAGTTGGGCGCAGTTCTTC.

The chain uses TRBV5-1 and TRBJ2-1; 10 bases fit TRBD1. This CDR3 comprises 15 residues. Germline V CDR1 and CDR2: SGHRS, YFSETQ. Trimming at V came to 2 bases and at J to 4 bases, leaving 3 bases not matched to a gene. The CDR3 protein is CASSLEGQGYNEQFF. The CDR3 coding sequence is TGCGCCAGCAGCTTAGAGGGACAGGGGTACAATGAGCAGTTCTTC.

This clone has just a few counts. The DNA for the CDR3 is TGTGCCACCAGTGACCCGGCTGGAAACACCATATATTTT. Encoded protein: CATSDPAGNTIYF. The chain has TRBV24-1 and TRBJ1-3; D not resolved. Germline CDR1 KGHDR, CDR2 SFDVKD. Trimming shortened V by 4 bases and J by 2 bases, and 5 bases separated the two germline ends. This CDR3 is 13 amino acids long.

This clone was counted once. The gene calls are TRBV4-3 and TRBJ2-1; D might be TRBD2 (7 bases). The CDR3 length is 19 residues. With 0 bases removed from V and 4 bases from J, the gap between germline ends came to 22 bases. Germline lookup yields CDR1 LGHNA and CDR2 YSLEER. This CDR3 reads CASSQDVLNEGGTYNEQFF. The CDR3 DNA reads as TGCGCCAGCAGCCAAGACGTCCTCAACGAGGGGGGGACATACAATGAGCAGTTCTTC.

The chain uses TRBV28 and TRBJ1-2; D is ambiguous. The CDR3 length is 11 residues. CDR1 and CDR2 from the germline V gene are MDHEN and SYDVKM. Trimming took 4 bases from V and 8 from J, leaving 8 bases between them. CDR3 loop: CASSSGVGYTF. The CDR3 DNA reads as TGTGCCAGCAGTTCTGGTGTAGGCTACACCTTC.

The rearrangement uses TRBV4-3 and TRBJ2-2; 10 bases align to TRBD2. V lost 2 bases to trimming and J lost 3 bases; unmatched junction nucleotides: 6. The CDR3 runs 17 residues. Germline CDR1 LGHNA, CDR2 YSLEER. This chain's CDR3 is CASSQREAGGYTGELFF. CDR3 coding DNA: TGCGCCAGCAGCCAACGTGAAGCGGGGGGGTACACCGGGGAGCTGTTTTTT.

This clone has a single count. J is TRBJ2-2 and V is TRBV27, with TRBD2 matching over 13 bases. The CDR3 has 21 residues. Germline values: CDR1 MNHEY, CDR2 SMNVEV (reference sequence). Trimming removed 6 bases from V and 8 bases from J; junction bases left unmatched: 24. DNA of the CDR3: TGTGCCAGCAGCCAGACCGCGTTGCCACTACTAGCGGGGGGGATGGAGGGGGAGCTGTTTTTT. Translation gives CASSQTALPLLAGGMEGELFF.

This clone was picked up one time. The rearrangement uses TRBV28 and TRBJ1-5; 11 bases line up with TRBD1. Germline CDR1 MDHEN, CDR2 SYDVKM. The ends lost 6 bases at V and 0 bases at J; junction bases unmatched: 10. The CDR3 runs 18 residues. Written as DNA, the CDR3 is TGTGCCAGCAGGTGGACAGGGGGCCTCCAATATAGCAATCAGCCCCAGCATTTT. As protein: CASRWTGGLQYSNQPQHF.

The J gene is TRBJ2-3, the V gene TRBV24-1; 8 bases are a match to TRBD2. The CDR3 is 20 amino acids. V lost 3 bases and J lost 0; bases outside the gene matches: 16. In germline, CDR1 is KGHDR, CDR2 SFDVKD. The CDR3 spells CATSDSSGATSPPSTDTQYF. CDR3 DNA sequence: TGTGCCACCAGTGATAGTAGCGGGGCAACATCCCCACCAAGCACAGATACGCAGTATTTT.

V is TRBV6-4 and J is TRBJ2-7; no clear D gene. Trimming pared 4 bases from V and 3 bases from J, leaving 7 bases between. This CDR3 spans 12 amino acids. CDR1 and CDR2 (germline): MRHNA, SNTAGT. The chain's CDR3 is CASSGHNYEQYF. In DNA form, the CDR3 reads TGTGCCAGCAGTGGACACAACTACGAGCAGTACTTC.

J is TRBJ2-2 and V is TRBV11-3; 8 bases agree with TRBD1. The CDR3 is made up of 14 amino acids. V dropped 6 bases and J dropped 3; count of bases not matched to a gene: 3. CDR1 SGHNT and CDR2 YENEEA come from the germline V gene. CDR3: CASSDRGDTGELFF. The CDR3, as DNA: TGTGCCAGCAGTGACAGGGGTGACACCGGGGAGCTGTTTTTT.

V and J are TRBV7-2 and TRBJ2-5; the match to TRBD2 covers 9 bases. Trimming took 1 base from V and 1 from J; bases not matched to a gene: 7. This CDR3 region has 17 residues. Per the germline V gene, CDR1 is SGHTA and CDR2 is FQGNSA. This chain's CDR3 is CASSLGAAGGGQETQYF. The CDR3 bases are TGTGCCAGCAGCTTAGGGGCTGCGGGAGGGGGCCAAGAGACCCAGTACTTC.